This entry lists 21 T cell receptor beta chains sequenced from one sample in a study of blood T cell repertoires in COVID-19 (dated by TCRdb to 2019 to 2021). Receptors were amplified or captured by the immunoSEQ multiplex PCR assay. Imported from immuneACCESS, the table was reduced by TCRdb to in-frame sequences with V and J called. These copies leave out some clones; in studies compared against another copy, an unresolved V gene accounts for under half, and the cause of the remainder is not known. The sample has under 250,000 clones on record, more than 70% of them singletons. The ten largest clonotypes hold approximately 4% of the sample. Sequenced sample: peripheral blood. These receptors were obtained from a woman of 80 years or more with acute or convalescent COVID-19.

The chain links TRBV19 to TRBJ1-2, with D perhaps TRBD1 (5 bases). The length of the CDR3 is 15 residues. Trimming stripped 4 bases from V and 4 bases from J, with 16 bases between. CDR1 LNHDA and CDR2 SQIVND come from the germline V gene (reference sequence). The CDR3 protein is CASSTLLTATYGYTF. Written as DNA, the CDR3 is TGTGCCAGTAGTACCCTGCTGACAGCAACCTATGGCTACACCTTC.

The table lists this clone with a count of one. The CDR3 DNA follows: TGTGCCAGCAGCCCCCAGGGTGGGTCCATGAACACTGAAGCTTTCTTT. This codes for CASSPQGGSMNTEAFF. The rearrangement joins TRBV9 to TRBJ1-1; D may be TRBD1 (5 bases). Trimming cost V 4 bases and J 0 bases, with 16 bases left between them. Germline loops: CDR1 SGDLS, CDR2 YYNGEE. The CDR3 has 16 amino acids.

The chain carries TRBV7-8 and TRBJ2-1; 7 bases line up with TRBD1. Looked up from germline, CDR1 is SGHVS and CDR2 is FQNEAQ. This CDR3 is built from 14 residues. The V gene end was trimmed by 5 bases and the J gene end by 8 bases; junction bases not matched to a gene: 9. CDR3 region: CASSRDRVGDEQFF. CDR3 coding DNA: TGTGCCAGCAGCCGAGACAGGGTAGGCGATGAGCAGTTCTTC.

The V gene is TRBV6-2 or TRBV6-3, the J gene TRBJ1-5, with TRBD1 matching over 8 bases. Germline lookup yields CDR1 MNHEY and CDR2 SVGEGT. The trim removed 5 bases at V and 4 bases at J, leaving 7 bases unmatched. The CDR3 has 15 residues. The CDR3 DNA follows: TGTGCCAGCAGTAGGCAACAGGGGGGGAATCAGCCCCAGCATTTT. Its translation: CASSRQQGGNQPQHF.

V gene TRBV9 combines with J gene TRBJ1-6, with 9 bases lining up with TRBD1. Germline trimming cut 0 bases from V and 8 bases from J; bases unmatched to any gene: 0. The CDR3 is made up of 14 amino acids. CDR1 and CDR2 (germline): SGDLS, YYNGEE. The CDR3 region has the DNA TGTGCCAGCAGCGTAGGACAGGGGGATTCACCCCTCCACTTT. Translation: CASSVGQGDSPLHF.

The chain carries TRBV24-1 and TRBJ2-7; 10 nucleotides agree with TRBD1. The germline V gene has CDR1 KGHDR and CDR2 SFDVKD. V lost 6 bases, J lost 5 bases, and 9 bases stayed unmatched. CDR3 length: 15 amino acids. DNA for the CDR3: TGTGCCACCAGTCCCTCCGGGACAGGGGCTAACGAGCAGTACTTC. Residues: CATSPSGTGANEQYF.

A single count supports this clone. The CDR3: CASTDWTGGEQYF. Written as DNA, the CDR3 is TGTGCCAGCACCGATTGGACAGGGGGCGAGCAGTACTTC. The chain carries TRBV12-3 or TRBV12-4 and TRBJ2-7, with 10 nucleotides matching TRBD1. Unmatched junction bases numbered 6, after V lost 7 bases and J lost 6 bases. The CDR3 is made up of 13 amino acids.

The chain recombines TRBV5-4 with TRBJ2-5, with 9 bases lining up with TRBD2. This CDR3 has 15 amino acids. Germline V lookup: CDR1 SGHNT, CDR2 YYREEE (reference sequence). Germline trimming cut 3 bases from V and 5 bases from J; bases unmatched to any gene: 8. The CDR3 nucleotides read TGTGCCAGCAGCTCTCCGGGACTAGCTCACGAGACCCAGTACTTC. Translation: CASSSPGLAHETQYF.

V is TRBV18 and J is TRBJ1-2; 7 bases agree with TRBD1. Germline CDR1 is KGHSH and CDR2 is LQKENI. The CDR3 is 16 amino acids. J lost 3 bases, V lost 0 bases, and 7 bases had no gene match. The CDR3 DNA reads as TGTGCCAGCTCACCACCCAGCCAGGGGGGATACTATGGCTACACCTTC. Translated, it gives CASSPPSQGGYYGYTF.

This clone has a count of ten or more. V usage is TRBV2 and J usage is TRBJ1-6; possibly TRBD1 for D (6 bases). V lost 1 base to trimming and J lost 7 bases, with 8 bases between them. CDR1 is SNHLY and CDR2 is FYNNEI in the germline V gene. The length of the CDR3 is 14 residues. The CDR3 here is CASSEGQANSPLHF. CDR3 in DNA: TGTGCCAGCAGTGAAGGACAGGCGAATTCACCCCTCCACTTT.

This rearrangement joins TRBV2 to TRBJ2-1; 10 nucleotides match TRBD2. Germline lookup yields CDR1 SNHLY and CDR2 FYNNEI. Trimming at V came to 2 bases and at J to 7 bases, leaving 8 bases not matched to a gene. CDR3 length: 16 amino acids. The CDR3 sequence is CASSERVAGGANEQFF. CDR3 DNA: TGTGCCAGCAGTGAAAGGGTAGCGGGGGGCGCAAATGAGCAGTTCTTC.

The genes are TRBV6-5 and TRBJ2-5; 11 bases line up with TRBD2. After removal of 6 bases from V and 0 bases from J, the junction contained 3 bases not matched to a gene. The germline gives CDR1 MNHEY, CDR2 SVGAGI. The length of the CDR3 is 15 residues. The DNA of the CDR3 is TGTGCCAGCAGCTTAGCGGGGGGGAACCAAGAGACCCAGTACTTC. Translated: CASSLAGGNQETQYF.

The chain employs TRBV5-6 and TRBJ1-2; weak D call: TRBD1 (5 bases). Per the germline V gene, CDR1 is SGHDT and CDR2 is YYEEEE. V lost 4 bases and J 2 bases, leaving 12 bases between the germline ends. The CDR3 length is 14 residues. As DNA, the CDR3 is TGTGCCAGCAGCCCAGGGACTTCCAACTATGGCTACACCTTC. This encodes CASSPGTSNYGYTF.

The chain employs TRBV30 and TRBJ2-3, with a tentative D call TRBD2 (6 bases). Germline CDR1 is GTSNPN and CDR2 is SVGIG (reference sequence). The CDR3 has 15 amino acids. Trimming left V 8 bases short and J 0 bases short, with 18 bases between. DNA for the CDR3: TGTGCCCTCTCGAAGGGCGGGGCAAGCACAGATACGCAGTATTTT. Translation gives CALSKGGASTDTQYF. The full variable domain, rest sourced from reference TRBV30 and TRBJ2-3, is SQTIHQWPATLVQPVGSPLSLECTVEGTSNPNLYWYRQAAGRGLQLLFYSVGIGQISSEVPQNLSASRPQDRQFILSSKKLLLSDSGFYLCALSKGGASTDTQYFGPGTRLTVL.

This chain links TRBV2 with TRBJ1-1; D gene ambiguous. In germline, CDR1 is SNHLY, CDR2 FYNNEI. The CDR3 consists of 13 residues. V gave up 1 base and J gave up 13 bases, with 16 bases separating them. DNA for the CDR3: TGTGCCAGCAGTGAAGGGGGAGGACGAAGTTGTTTCTTT. Its translation is CASSEGGGRSCFF.

V and J are TRBV9 and TRBJ1-5; a possible D gene is TRBD1 (6 bases). The CDR3 consists of 14 residues. The germline CDR1 and CDR2 sequences are SGDLS and YYNGEE. The V end lost 3 bases, the J end lost 3 bases, and 10 bases lay between the germline ends. The CDR3 coding sequence is TGTGCCAGCAGCGAGGGACACCTCAATCAGCCCCAGCATTTT. It encodes CASSEGHLNQPQHF.

This rearrangement joins TRBV7-2 to TRBJ2-1, with D maybe TRBD2 (6 bases). Deletions cut 2 bases from V and 12 bases from J, with 14 bases between. The CDR3 sequence is 13 residues long. The V gene's germline CDR1 is SGHTA and CDR2 FQGNSA. CDR3 loop: CASSLIGTQGQFF. The CDR3 region has the DNA TGTGCCAGCAGCTTAATAGGGACTCAGGGGCAGTTCTTC.

The chain joins TRBV18 to TRBJ1-2; D is ambiguous. V dropped 0 bases and J dropped 6 bases, with 14 bases sitting between them. The CDR3 is 15 amino acids. Germline V lookup: CDR1 KGHSH, CDR2 LQKENI. The CDR3, as DNA: TGTGCCAGCTCACCACCGGTGCGCTTGGTGGATGGCTACACCTTC. The encoded protein is CASSPPVRLVDGYTF. Full variable domain (outside the CDR3, taken from reference TRBV18 and TRBJ1-2): NAGVMQNPRHLVRRRGQEARLRCSPMKGHSHVYWYRQLPEEGLKFMVYLQKENIIDESGMPKERFSAEFPKEGPSILRIQQVVRGDSAAYFCASSPPVRLVDGYTFGSGTRLTVV.

The rearrangement joins TRBV28 to TRBJ1-1; D not certain. This CDR3 spans 16 amino acids. V was pared by 5 bases and J by 6 bases, with 22 bases between. CDR1 and CDR2 from the germline V gene are MDHEN and SYDVKM. Written as DNA, the CDR3 is TGTGCCAGCAGTGTACCGGTGACACGTCGCAACGCTGAAGCTTTCTTT. This sequence encodes CASSVPVTRRNAEAFF.

V usage is TRBV15 and J usage is TRBJ1-4; D is possibly TRBD1 (6 bases). CDR1 and CDR2 from the germline V gene are LNHNV and YYDKDF (reference sequence). Trimming removed 1 base from V and 4 bases from J, with 10 bases in between. The CDR3 loop spans 15 amino acids. CDR3 DNA sequence: TGTGCCACCAGCAGAGTTCCAGGGGATAATGAAAAACTGTTTTTT. Translated, it gives CATSRVPGDNEKLFF.

The chain is built from TRBV24-1 and TRBJ2-7, with 8 nucleotides matching TRBD2. Germline V gives CDR1 KGHDR, CDR2 SFDVKD. The CDR3 runs to 15 residues. V lost 4 bases, J lost 2 bases, and 6 bases stayed unmatched. In nucleotides, the CDR3 is TGTGCCACCAGTGACGGGGGGGACGGCCCCTACGAGCAGTACTTC. This sequence encodes CATSDGGDGPYEQYF.